These T cell receptor beta chains were read from a single sample in a study of vaccination and CD4 T cells after COVID-19. The antigens these receptors bind are not known. In TCRdb, the PCR reads were re-called with MiXCR into one record per CDR3 protein. Of about 10,000 distinct CDR3 sequences in the sample, roughly 58% are singletons; the top ten hold roughly 9.6%. The sequenced material came from CD4+ T cells from blood, cultured in vitro. The receptors derive from a human donor who had recovered from COVID-19. CDR3s include the opening cysteine and the closing phenylalanine or tryptophan. The D gene is left open where the match is weak. Clone size is stated in some rows and not others, as once, few, many or a class when expanded.

j_gene: TRBJ2-2; d_gene: TRBD2; v_gene: TRBV20-1; abundance: NA; CDR3nt: TGCAGTGTACGGACTAGCGCAACCGGGGAGCTGTTTTTT; CDR3aa: CSVRTSATGELFF
j_gene: TRBJ2-5; d_gene: TRBD2; v_gene: TRBV5-1; abundance: NA; CDR3nt: TGCGCCAGCAGCTTGGTGGCGGGAGAGGGGGAGACCCAGTACTTC; CDR3aa: CASSLVAGEGETQYF
j_gene: TRBJ1-5; d_gene: NA; v_gene: TRBV6-1; abundance: NA; CDR3nt: TGTGCCAGCAGCCTTCAGGGTAATCAGCCCCAGCATTTT; CDR3aa: CASSLQGNQPQHF
j_gene: TRBJ2-3; d_gene: TRBD1; v_gene: TRBV20-1; abundance: NA; CDR3nt: TGCAGTGCCTCTTGGACAGGGCTCACAGATACGCAGTATTTT; CDR3aa: CSASWTGLTDTQYF
j_gene: TRBJ2-1; d_gene: NA; v_gene: TRBV7-2; abundance: few; CDR3nt: TGTGCCAGCAGCTTTTATTTGAGCAATGAGCAGTTCTTC; CDR3aa: CASSFYLSNEQFF
j_gene: TRBJ2-1; d_gene: NA; v_gene: TRBV6-2/TRBV6-3; abundance: NA; CDR3nt: TGTGCCAGCATCGGATTCCCGGGGTCCAATGAGCAGTTCTTC; CDR3aa: CASIGFPGSNEQFF
j_gene: TRBJ1-5; d_gene: NA; v_gene: TRBV21-1; abundance: NA; CDR3nt: TGTGCCAGCAGCAAAGAGGGCGTCAGGCCGGGTGGCAATCAGCCCCAGCATTTT; CDR3aa: CASSKEGVRPGGNQPQHF
j_gene: TRBJ2-7; d_gene: TRBD2; v_gene: TRBV20-1; abundance: NA; CDR3nt: TGCAGTGCTTCATCCTTTAGGGGACTAACAGATCTCTCCTACGAGCAGTACTTC; CDR3aa: CSASSFRGLTDLSYEQYF
j_gene: TRBJ2-3; d_gene: TRBD1; v_gene: TRBV19; abundance: NA; CDR3nt: TGTGCCAGTAGCCTACAGGGGGTTCGCACAGATACGCAGTATTTT; CDR3aa: CASSLQGVRTDTQYF
j_gene: TRBJ1-1; d_gene: TRBD1; v_gene: TRBV29-1; abundance: NA; CDR3nt: TGCAGCGTTGAAAAGGGGGCTTGGACTGAAGCTTTCTTT; CDR3aa: CSVEKGAWTEAFF
j_gene: TRBJ1-1; d_gene: TRBD1; v_gene: TRBV20-1; abundance: NA; CDR3nt: TGCAGTGGGGACAGGGGGATGAACACTGAAGCTTTCTTT; CDR3aa: CSGDRGMNTEAFF
j_gene: TRBJ2-1; d_gene: NA; v_gene: TRBV7-9; abundance: NA; CDR3nt: TGTGCCAGCAGCTCCCAGCAGGGGGGCTCCTACAATGAGCAGTTCTTC; CDR3aa: CASSSQQGGSYNEQFF
j_gene: TRBJ1-2; d_gene: NA; v_gene: TRBV15; abundance: NA; CDR3nt: TGTGCCACCAGCAGAGATTATAGGGTAACTGGCTACACCTTC; CDR3aa: CATSRDYRVTGYTF
j_gene: TRBJ2-6; d_gene: TRBD1; v_gene: TRBV12-3/TRBV12-4; abundance: NA; CDR3nt: TGTGCCAGCAGTCCGCGGACAGGGATTGGCTCTGGGGCCAACGTCCTGACTTTC; CDR3aa: CASSPRTGIGSGANVLTF
j_gene: TRBJ2-3; d_gene: TRBD2; v_gene: TRBV11-3; abundance: NA; CDR3nt: TGTGCCAGCAGCTTAGGACAGCGGGAGGCCACAGATACGCAGTATTTT; CDR3aa: CASSLGQREATDTQYF
j_gene: TRBJ2-7; d_gene: TRBD2; v_gene: TRBV7-9; abundance: NA; CDR3nt: TGTGCCAGCAGCTCGCTAGGACTAGCGGGAGCAAGAGGTTTAGAGCAGTACTTC; CDR3aa: CASSSLGLAGARGLEQYF
j_gene: TRBJ2-3; d_gene: NA; v_gene: TRBV6-5; abundance: few; CDR3nt: TGTGCCAGCAGTTATCGGGACCCTTGGACAGATACGCAGTATTTT; CDR3aa: CASSYRDPWTDTQYF